This T cell receptor (beta chain) was found in a study of chemoradiotherapy in HPV16-positive cancers. Remarks on this clone: Its antigen is unidentified.

Overall study results and limits: HPV-responsive T-cell expansion during chemoradiotherapy was linked to improved recurrence-free survival in HPV16-positive patients. Only a couple of HPV16-positive patients supplied the functional HPV-specificity definition.

The table came from immunoSEQ multiplex PCR; TCRdb's copy has only in-frame clones and leaves some out. The sample has tens of thousands of clones, about 92% seen once; the top ten hold roughly 3.4%. Germline V gives CDR1 SGHRS, CDR2 YFSETQ. The V and J ends lost 2 bases and 1 base respectively, with 11 bases between them. CDR3 length equals 15 residues. The sequenced sample was blood, obtained from a patient who underwent chemoradiotherapy. The chain carries TRBV5-1 and TRBJ2-3; no clear D gene. This TCR was recovered from a human donor with HPV-associated anogenital cancer. The CDR3 nucleotides read TGCGCCAGCAGCTTTAGTCTAGTGGGCACAGATACGCAGTATTTT. It encodes CASSFSLVGTDTQYF.